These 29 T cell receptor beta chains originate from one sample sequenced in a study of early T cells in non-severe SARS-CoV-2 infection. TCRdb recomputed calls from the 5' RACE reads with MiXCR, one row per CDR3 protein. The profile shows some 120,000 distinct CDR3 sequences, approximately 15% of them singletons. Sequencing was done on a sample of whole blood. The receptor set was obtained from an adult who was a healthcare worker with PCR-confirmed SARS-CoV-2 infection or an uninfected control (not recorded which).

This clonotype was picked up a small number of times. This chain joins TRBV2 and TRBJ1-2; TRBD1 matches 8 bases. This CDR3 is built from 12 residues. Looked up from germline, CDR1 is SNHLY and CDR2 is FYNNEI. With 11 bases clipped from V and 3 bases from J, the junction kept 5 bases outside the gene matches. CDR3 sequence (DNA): TGTGCCGGAGGACAGGGAGACTATGGCTACACCTTC. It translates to CAGGQGDYGYTF.

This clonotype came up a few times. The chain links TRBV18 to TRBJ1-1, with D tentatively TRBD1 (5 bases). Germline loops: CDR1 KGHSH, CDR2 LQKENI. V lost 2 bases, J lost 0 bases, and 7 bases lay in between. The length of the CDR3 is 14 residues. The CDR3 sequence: CASSPGAVNTEAFF. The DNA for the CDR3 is TGTGCCAGCTCACCAGGGGCGGTGAACACTGAAGCTTTCTTT.

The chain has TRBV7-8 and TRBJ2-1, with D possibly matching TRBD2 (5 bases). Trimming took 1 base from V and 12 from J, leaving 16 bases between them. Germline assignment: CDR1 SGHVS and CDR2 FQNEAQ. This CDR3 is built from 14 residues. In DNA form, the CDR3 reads TGTGCCAGCAGCTTAGGGGAGCCACCCTCGGGGCAGTTCTTC. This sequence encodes CASSLGEPPSGQFF.

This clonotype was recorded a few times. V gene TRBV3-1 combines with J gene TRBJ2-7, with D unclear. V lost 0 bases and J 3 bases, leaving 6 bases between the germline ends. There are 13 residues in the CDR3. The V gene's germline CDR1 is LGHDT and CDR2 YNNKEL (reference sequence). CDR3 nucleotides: TGTGCCAGCAGCCAAGACGCAATCTACGAGCAGTACTTC. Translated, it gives CASSQDAIYEQYF.

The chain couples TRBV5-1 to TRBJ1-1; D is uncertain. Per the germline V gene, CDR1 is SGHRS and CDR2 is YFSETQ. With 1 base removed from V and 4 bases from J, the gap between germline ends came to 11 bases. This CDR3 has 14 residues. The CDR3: CASSLNVRGTEAFF. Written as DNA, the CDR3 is TGCGCCAGCAGCTTGAACGTACGGGGCACTGAAGCTTTCTTT.

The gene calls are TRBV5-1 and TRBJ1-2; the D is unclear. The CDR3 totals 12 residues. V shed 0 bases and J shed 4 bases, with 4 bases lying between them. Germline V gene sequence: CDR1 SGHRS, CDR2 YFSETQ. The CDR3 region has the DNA TGCGCCAGCAGCTTGGGGACCTATGGCTACACCTTC. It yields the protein CASSLGTYGYTF.

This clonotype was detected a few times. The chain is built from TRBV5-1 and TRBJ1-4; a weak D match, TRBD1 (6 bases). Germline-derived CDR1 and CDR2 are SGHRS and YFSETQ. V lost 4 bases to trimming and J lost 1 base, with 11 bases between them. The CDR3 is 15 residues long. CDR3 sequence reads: CASSPNRETNEKLFF. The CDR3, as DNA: TGCGCCAGCAGCCCTAACAGGGAAACTAATGAAAAACTGTTTTTT.

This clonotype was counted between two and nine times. CDR3 residues: CSAETGELSYGYTF. The CDR3 DNA sequence: TGCAGTGCGGAGACAGGGGAATTGAGCTATGGCTACACCTTC. The chain carries TRBV20-1 and TRBJ1-2; the match to TRBD1 covers 8 bases. CDR1 is DFQATT and CDR2 is SNEGSKA in the germline V gene (reference sequence). There are 14 residues in the CDR3. Trimming cost V 6 bases and J 4 bases; bases outside gene matches: 10.

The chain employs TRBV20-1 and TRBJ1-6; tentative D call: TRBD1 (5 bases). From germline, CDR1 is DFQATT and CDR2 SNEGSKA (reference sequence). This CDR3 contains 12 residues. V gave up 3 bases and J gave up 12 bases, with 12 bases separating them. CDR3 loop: CSARDIGEPLHF. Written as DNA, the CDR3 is TGCAGTGCTAGGGACATTGGGGAACCCCTCCACTTT.

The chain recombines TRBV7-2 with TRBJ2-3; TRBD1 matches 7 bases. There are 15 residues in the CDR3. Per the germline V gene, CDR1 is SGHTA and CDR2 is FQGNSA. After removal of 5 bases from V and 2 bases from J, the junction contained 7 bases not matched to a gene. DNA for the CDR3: TGTGCCAGCAGCCCATCGGGACAGAACACAGATACGCAGTATTTT. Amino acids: CASSPSGQNTDTQYF.

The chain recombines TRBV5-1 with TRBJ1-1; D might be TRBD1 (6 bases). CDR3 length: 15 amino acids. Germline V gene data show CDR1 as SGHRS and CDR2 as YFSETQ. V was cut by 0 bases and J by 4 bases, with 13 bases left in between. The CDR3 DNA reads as TGCGCCAGCAGCTTGGTTAACAGGGCCGCCACTGAAGCTTTCTTT. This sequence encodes CASSLVNRAATEAFF.

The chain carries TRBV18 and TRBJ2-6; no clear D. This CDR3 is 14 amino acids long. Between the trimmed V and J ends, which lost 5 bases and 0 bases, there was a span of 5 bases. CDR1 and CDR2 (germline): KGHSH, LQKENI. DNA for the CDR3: TGTGCCAGCTCAAGGAGCTCTGGGGCCAACGTCCTGACTTTC. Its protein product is CASSRSSGANVLTF.

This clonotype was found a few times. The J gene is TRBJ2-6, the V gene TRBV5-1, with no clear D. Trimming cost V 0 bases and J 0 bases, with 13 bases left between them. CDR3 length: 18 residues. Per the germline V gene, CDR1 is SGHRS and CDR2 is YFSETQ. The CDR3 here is CASSLDWPSLSGANVLTF. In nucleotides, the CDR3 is TGCGCCAGCAGCTTGGATTGGCCCAGTCTCTCTGGGGCCAACGTCCTGACTTTC.

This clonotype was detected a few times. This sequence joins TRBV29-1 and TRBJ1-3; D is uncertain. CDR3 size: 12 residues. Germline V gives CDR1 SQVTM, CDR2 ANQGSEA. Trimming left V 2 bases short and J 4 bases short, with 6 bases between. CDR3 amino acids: CSVERRGNTIYF. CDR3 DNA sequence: TGCAGCGTTGAAAGGAGAGGAAACACCATATATTTT.

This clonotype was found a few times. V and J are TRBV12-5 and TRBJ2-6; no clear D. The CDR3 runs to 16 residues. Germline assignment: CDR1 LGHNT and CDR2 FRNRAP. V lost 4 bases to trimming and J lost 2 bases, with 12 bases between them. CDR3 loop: CASGSDTAAGANVLTF. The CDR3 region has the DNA TGTGCTAGTGGTTCAGACACCGCGGCTGGGGCCAACGTCCTGACTTTC.

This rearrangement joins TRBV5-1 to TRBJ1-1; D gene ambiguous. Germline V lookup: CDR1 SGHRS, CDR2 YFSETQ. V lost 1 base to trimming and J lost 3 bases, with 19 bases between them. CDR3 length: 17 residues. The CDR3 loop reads CASSLSPPLTGDTEAFF. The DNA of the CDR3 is TGCGCCAGCAGCTTGTCCCCTCCGCTAACTGGGGACACTGAAGCTTTCTTT.

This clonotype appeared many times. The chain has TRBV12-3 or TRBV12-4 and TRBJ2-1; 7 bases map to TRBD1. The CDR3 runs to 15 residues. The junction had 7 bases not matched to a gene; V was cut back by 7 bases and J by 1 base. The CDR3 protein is CASNPTGSSYNEQFF. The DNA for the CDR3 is TGTGCCAGCAATCCGACAGGGTCTTCCTACAATGAGCAGTTCTTC.

DNA of the CDR3: TGTGCCAGCAGCTTACTAGGACTAGCCCCAATGAACACCGGGGAGCTGTTTTTT. Encoded protein: CASSLLGLAPMNTGELFF. The chain combines TRBV7-3 with TRBJ2-2; the match to TRBD2 covers 8 bases. This CDR3 region has 18 residues. V lost 2 bases, J lost 1 base, and 9 bases stayed unmatched. The germline V gene encodes CDR1 SGHTA and CDR2 FQGTGA.

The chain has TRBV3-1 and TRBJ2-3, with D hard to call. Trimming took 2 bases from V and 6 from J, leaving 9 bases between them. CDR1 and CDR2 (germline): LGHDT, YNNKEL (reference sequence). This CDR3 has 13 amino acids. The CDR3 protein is CASSQFIRDTQYF. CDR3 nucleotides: TGTGCCAGCAGCCAATTTATCCGGGATACGCAGTATTTT.

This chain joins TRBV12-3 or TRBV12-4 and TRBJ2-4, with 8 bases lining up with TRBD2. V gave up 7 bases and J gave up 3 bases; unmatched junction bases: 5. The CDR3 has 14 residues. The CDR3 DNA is TGTGCCAGCACCTTTAGCGGGGTCAAAAACATTCAGTACTTC. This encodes CASTFSGVKNIQYF.

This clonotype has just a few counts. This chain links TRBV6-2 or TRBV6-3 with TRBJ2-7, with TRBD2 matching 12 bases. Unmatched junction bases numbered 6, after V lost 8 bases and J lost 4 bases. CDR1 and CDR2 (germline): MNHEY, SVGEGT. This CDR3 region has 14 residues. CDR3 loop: CASRSLAGGYEQYF. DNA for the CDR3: TGTGCCAGCCGATCACTAGCGGGGGGATACGAGCAGTACTTC.

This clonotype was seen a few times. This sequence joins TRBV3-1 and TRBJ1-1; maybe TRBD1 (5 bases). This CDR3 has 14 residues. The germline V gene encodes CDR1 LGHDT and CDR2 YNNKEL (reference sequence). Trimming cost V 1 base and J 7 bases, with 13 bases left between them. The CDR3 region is CASSQVVGTYEAFF. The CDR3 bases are TGTGCCAGCAGCCAAGTAGTAGGGACCTATGAAGCTTTCTTT.

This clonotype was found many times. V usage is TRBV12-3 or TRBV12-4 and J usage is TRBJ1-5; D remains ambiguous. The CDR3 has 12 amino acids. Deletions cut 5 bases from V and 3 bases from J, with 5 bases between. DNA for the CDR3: TGTGCCAGCAGTCCCGTCAATCAGCCCCAGCATTTT. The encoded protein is CASSPVNQPQHF.

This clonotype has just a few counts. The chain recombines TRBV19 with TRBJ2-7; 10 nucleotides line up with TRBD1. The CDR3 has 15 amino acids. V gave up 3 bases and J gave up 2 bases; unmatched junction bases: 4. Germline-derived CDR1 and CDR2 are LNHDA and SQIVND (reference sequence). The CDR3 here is CASSILGTGAYEQYF. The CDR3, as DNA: TGTGCCAGTAGTATCCTCGGGACAGGGGCCTACGAGCAGTACTTC.

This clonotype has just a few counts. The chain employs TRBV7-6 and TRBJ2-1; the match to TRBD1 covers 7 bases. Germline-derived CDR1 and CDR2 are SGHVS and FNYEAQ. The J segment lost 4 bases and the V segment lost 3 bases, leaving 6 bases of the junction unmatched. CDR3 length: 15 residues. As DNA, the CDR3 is TGTGCCAGCAGCTTTGGGCCGGGACAGTACAATGAGCAGTTCTTC. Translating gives CASSFGPGQYNEQFF.

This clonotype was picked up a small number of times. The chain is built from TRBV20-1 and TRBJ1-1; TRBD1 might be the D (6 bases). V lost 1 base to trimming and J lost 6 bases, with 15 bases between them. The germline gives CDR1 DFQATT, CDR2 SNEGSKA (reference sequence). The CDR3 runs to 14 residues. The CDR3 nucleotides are TGCAGTGCTAGAGGGGACATCGCTGCACCTGAAGCTTTCTTT. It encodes CSARGDIAAPEAFF.

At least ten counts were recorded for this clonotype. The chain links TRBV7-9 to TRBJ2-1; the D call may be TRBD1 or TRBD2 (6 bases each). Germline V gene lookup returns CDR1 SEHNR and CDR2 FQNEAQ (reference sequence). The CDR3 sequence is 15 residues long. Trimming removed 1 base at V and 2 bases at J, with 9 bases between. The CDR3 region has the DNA TGTGCCAGCAGCTTAGAGGGGGGACCCTACAATGAGCAGTTCTTC. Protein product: CASSLEGGPYNEQFF.

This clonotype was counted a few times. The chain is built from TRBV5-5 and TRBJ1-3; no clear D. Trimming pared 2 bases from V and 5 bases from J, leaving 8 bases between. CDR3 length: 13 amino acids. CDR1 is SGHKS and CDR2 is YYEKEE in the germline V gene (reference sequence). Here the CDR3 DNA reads TGTGCCAGCAGCTTCCCAGGCCGAAACACCATATATTTT. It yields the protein CASSFPGRNTIYF.

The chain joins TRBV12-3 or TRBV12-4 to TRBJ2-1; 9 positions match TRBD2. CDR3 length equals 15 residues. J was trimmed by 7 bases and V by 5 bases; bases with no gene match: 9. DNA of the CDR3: TGTGCCAGCAGTGGCGGGGGGGCAACTTCGAATGAGCAGTTCTTC. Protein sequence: CASSGGGATSNEQFF.